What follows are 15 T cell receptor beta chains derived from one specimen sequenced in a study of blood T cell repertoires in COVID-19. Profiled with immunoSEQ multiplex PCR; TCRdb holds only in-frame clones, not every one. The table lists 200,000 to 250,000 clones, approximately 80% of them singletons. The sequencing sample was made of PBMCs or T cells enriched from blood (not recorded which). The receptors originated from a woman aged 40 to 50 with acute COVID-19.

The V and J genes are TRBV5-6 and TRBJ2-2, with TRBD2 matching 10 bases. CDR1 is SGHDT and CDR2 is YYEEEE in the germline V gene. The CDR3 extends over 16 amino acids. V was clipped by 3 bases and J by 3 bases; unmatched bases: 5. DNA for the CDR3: TGTGCCAGCAGCTCCCTAGCGGGGGCGGACACCGGGGAGCTGTTTTTT. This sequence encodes CASSSLAGADTGELFF.

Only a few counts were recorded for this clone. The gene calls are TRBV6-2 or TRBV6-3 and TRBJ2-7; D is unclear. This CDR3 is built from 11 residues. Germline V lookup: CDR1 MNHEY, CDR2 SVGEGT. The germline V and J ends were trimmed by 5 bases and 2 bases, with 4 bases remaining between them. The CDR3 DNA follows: TGTGCCAGCAGTCAAACCTACGAGCAGTACTTC. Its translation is CASSQTYEQYF.

The CDR3: CASSSAGANRGTGELFF. Here the CDR3 DNA reads TGTGCCAGCAGCTCAGCAGGCGCCAACCGGGGAACCGGGGAGCTGTTTTTT. V gene TRBV5-4 combines with J gene TRBJ2-2, with D maybe TRBD2 (5 bases). Germline V gives CDR1 SGHNT, CDR2 YYREEE (reference sequence). The CDR3 has 17 residues. Deletions cut 3 bases from V and 5 bases from J, with 20 bases between.

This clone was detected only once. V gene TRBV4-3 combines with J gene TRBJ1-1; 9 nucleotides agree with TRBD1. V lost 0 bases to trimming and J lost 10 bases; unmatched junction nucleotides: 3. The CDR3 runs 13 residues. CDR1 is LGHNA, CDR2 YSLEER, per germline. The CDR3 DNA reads TGCGCCAGCAGCCAAGATACAGGGGGCCTAGCTTTCTTT. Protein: CASSQDTGGLAFF.

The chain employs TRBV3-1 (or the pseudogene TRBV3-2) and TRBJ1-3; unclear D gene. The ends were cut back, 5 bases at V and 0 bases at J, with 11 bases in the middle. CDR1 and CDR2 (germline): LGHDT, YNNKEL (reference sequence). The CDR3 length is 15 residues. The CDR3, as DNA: TGTGCCAGCAGCTCCGGTTTTATCTCTGGAAACACCATATATTTT. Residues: CASSSGFISGNTIYF.

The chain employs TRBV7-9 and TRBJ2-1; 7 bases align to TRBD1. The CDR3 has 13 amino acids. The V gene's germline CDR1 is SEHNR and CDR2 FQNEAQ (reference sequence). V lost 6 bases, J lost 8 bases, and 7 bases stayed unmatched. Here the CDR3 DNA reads TGTGCCAGCAGGTTCGACAGGGTTGATGAGCAGTTCTTC. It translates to CASRFDRVDEQFF.

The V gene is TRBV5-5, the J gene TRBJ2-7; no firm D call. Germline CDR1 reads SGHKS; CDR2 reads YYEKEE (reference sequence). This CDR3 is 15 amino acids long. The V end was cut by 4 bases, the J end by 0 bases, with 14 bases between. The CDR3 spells CASSPAPWSSYEQYF. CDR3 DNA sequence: TGTGCCAGCAGCCCCGCGCCCTGGAGCTCCTACGAGCAGTACTTC. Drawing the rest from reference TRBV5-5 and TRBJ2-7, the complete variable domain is DAGVTQSPTHLIKTRGQQVTLRCSPISGHKSVSWYQQVLGQGPQFIFQYYEKEERGRGNFPDRFSARQFPNYSSELNVNALLLGDSALYLCASSPAPWSSYEQYFGPGTRLTVT.

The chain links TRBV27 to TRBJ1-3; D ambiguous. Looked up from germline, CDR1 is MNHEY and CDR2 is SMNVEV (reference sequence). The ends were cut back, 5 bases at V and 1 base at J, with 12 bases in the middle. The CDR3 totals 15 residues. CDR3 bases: TGTGCCAGCAGTCCTCTTCGGGGTTCTGGAAACACCATATATTTT. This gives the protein CASSPLRGSGNTIYF.

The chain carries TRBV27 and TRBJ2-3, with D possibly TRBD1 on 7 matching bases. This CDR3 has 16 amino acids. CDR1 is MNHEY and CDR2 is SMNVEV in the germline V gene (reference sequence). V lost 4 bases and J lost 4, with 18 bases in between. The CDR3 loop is CASSSLGGGASDTQYF. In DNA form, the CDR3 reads TGTGCCAGCAGTTCTTTAGGAGGGGGCGCTTCAGATACGCAGTATTTT.

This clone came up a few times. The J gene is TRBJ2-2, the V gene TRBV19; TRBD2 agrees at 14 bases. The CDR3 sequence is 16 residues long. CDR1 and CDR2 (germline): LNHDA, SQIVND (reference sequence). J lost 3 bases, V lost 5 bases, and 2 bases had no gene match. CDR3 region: CASSLTSGRDTGELFF. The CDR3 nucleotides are TGTGCCAGTAGTCTGACTAGCGGGAGGGACACCGGGGAGCTGTTTTTT.

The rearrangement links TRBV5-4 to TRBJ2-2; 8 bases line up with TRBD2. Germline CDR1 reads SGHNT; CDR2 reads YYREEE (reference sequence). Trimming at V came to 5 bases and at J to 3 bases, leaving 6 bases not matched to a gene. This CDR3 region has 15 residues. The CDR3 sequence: CASRPGGVDTGELFF. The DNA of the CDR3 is TGTGCCAGCAGACCGGGGGGGGTTGACACCGGGGAGCTGTTTTTT.

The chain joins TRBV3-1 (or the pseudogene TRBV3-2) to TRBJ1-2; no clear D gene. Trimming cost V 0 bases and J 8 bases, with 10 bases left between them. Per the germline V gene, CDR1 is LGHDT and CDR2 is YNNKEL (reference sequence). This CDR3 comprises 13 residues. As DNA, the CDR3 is TGTGCCAGCAGCCAAGACCCCTATTCGGGCTACACCTTC. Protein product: CASSQDPYSGYTF.

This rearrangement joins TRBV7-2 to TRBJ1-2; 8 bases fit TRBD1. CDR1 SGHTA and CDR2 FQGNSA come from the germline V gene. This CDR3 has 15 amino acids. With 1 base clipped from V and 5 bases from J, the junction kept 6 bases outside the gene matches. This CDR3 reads CASSLVAGGGYGYTF. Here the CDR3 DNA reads TGTGCCAGCAGCTTAGTGGCAGGGGGCGGTTATGGCTACACCTTC.

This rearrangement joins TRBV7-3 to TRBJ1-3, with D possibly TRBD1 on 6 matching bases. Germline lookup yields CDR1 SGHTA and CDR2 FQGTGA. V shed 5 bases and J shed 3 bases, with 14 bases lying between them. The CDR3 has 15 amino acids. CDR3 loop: CASSPAGAGGNTIYF. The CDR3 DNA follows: TGTGCCAGCAGCCCGGCGGGGGCCGGTGGAAACACCATATATTTT.

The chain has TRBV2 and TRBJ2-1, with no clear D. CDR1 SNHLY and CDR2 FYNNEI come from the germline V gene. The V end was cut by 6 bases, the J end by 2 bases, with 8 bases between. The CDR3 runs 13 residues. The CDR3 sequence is CASRSTAYNEQFF. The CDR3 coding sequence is TGTGCCAGCAGGTCCACGGCCTACAATGAGCAGTTCTTC. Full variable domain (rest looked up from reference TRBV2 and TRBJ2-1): EPEVTQTPSHQVTQMGQEVILRCVPISNHLYFYWYRQILGQKVEFLVSFYNNEISEKSEIFDDQFSVERPDGSNFTLKIRSTKLEDSAMYFCASRSTAYNEQFFGPGTRLTVL.